Listed below are T cell receptor beta chains from one sample, sequenced in a study of blood T cells in healthy people across ages. MiXCR was run by TCRdb on the 5' RACE reads, yielding one entry per CDR3 protein. The table shows 1.5 million to 2 million distinct CDR3 sequences, with about two fifths occurring only once. The sequenced material came from blood. These receptor sequences come from a human donor in good health. Each CDR3 is given with its conserved first and last residue. D genes are given only for firm matches. Size is omitted from some rows. Given values are once, few, many or a class for expanded clones.

CDR3: CAISTGTEGYTF
DNA: TGTGCCATCAGTACAGGGACGGAAGGCTACACCTTC
J: TRBJ1-2
size: .
V: TRBV10-3
D: .

CDR3: CASSQNAYEQYF
DNA: TGTGCCAGCAGTCAGAATGCCTACGAGCAGTACTTC
J: TRBJ2-7
size: many
V: TRBV6-2/TRBV6-3
D: .

CDR3: CSVGSLLEQYF
DNA: TGCAGCGTTGGATCGCTTTTGGAGCAGTACTTC
J: TRBJ2-7
size: .
V: TRBV29-1
D: .

CDR3: CTSSNGEVNTEAFF
DNA: TGCACCAGCAGCAACGGGGAAGTGAACACTGAAGCTTTCTTT
J: TRBJ1-1
size: .
V: TRBV5-1
D: .

CDR3: CASSLRGGRSYEQYF
DNA: TGTGCCAGCAGTTTAAGGGGGGGAAGATCCTACGAGCAGTACTTC
J: TRBJ2-7
size: few
V: TRBV12-3/TRBV12-4
D: .

CDR3: CASSELPREKLFF
DNA: TGTGCCAGCAGCGAACTTCCGAGGGAAAAACTGTTTTTT
J: TRBJ1-4
size: few
V: TRBV5-5
D: .

CDR3: CSAWTGGTDTQYF
DNA: TGCAGTGCATGGACAGGGGGCACAGATACGCAGTATTTT
J: TRBJ2-3
size: few
V: TRBV20-1
D: TRBD1

CDR3: CSVEPRNYGYTF
DNA: TGCAGCGTTGAGCCTCGGAACTATGGCTACACCTTC
J: TRBJ1-2
size: .
V: TRBV29-1
D: .

CDR3: CASSLGVELFF
DNA: TGCGCCAGCAGCTTGGGGGTAGAGCTGTTTTTT
J: TRBJ2-2
size: .
V: TRBV5-1
D: .

CDR3: CASSFFREQYF
DNA: TGTGCCAGCAGTTTCTTTCGGGAGCAGTACTTC
J: TRBJ2-4
size: .
V: TRBV12-3/TRBV12-4
D: .

CDR3: CASSVGRNSPLHF
DNA: TGTGCCAGCAGCGTAGGGAGGAATTCACCCCTCCACTTT
J: TRBJ1-6
size: few
V: TRBV9
D: .

CDR3: CASSVGTSAEDTQYF
DNA: TGTGCCAGCAGTGTAGGGACTAGCGCTGAAGATACGCAGTATTTT
J: TRBJ2-3
size: .
V: TRBV7-9
D: TRBD2

CDR3: CASRTDPSGGGRSTDTQYF
DNA: TGCGCCAGCAGAACCGACCCATCGGGCGGCGGAAGGAGCACAGATACGCAGTATTTT
J: TRBJ2-3
size: .
V: TRBV5-1
D: .

CDR3: CASSSLPGLYYYEQYF
DNA: TGTGCCAGCAGTTCACTCCCGGGACTATATTACTACGAGCAGTACTTC
J: TRBJ2-7
size: few
V: TRBV12-3/TRBV12-4
D: TRBD2

CDR3: CASSFSTENEQFF
DNA: TGTGCCAGCAGCTTCTCCACGGAGAATGAGCAGTTCTTC
J: TRBJ2-1
size: .
V: TRBV13
D: .

CDR3: CASSRDRYETQYF
DNA: TGTGCCAGCAGTCGAGACAGATACGAGACCCAGTACTTC
J: TRBJ2-5
size: few
V: TRBV6-5
D: .

CDR3: CSAKTGGGAAEQYF
DNA: TGCAGTGCTAAGACTGGCGGGGGGGCGGCCGAGCAGTACTTC
J: TRBJ2-7
size: few
V: TRBV20-1
D: TRBD2

CDR3: CSAKRVRYEQYF
DNA: TGCAGTGCTAAGCGCGTTCGGTACGAGCAGTACTTC
J: TRBJ2-7
size: .
V: TRBV20-1
D: .

CDR3: CASSFTDSNEQFF
DNA: TGTGCCAGCAGCTTCACGGACAGTAATGAGCAGTTCTTC
J: TRBJ2-1
size: .
V: TRBV5-6
D: .

CDR3: CASSQMGEGEKLFF
DNA: TGTGCCAGCAGCCAAATGGGGGAGGGTGAAAAACTGTTTTTT
J: TRBJ1-4
size: few
V: TRBV4-2
D: .

CDR3: CASSLGYRSGVWGNEQFF
DNA: TGCGCCAGCAGCTTGGGGTATCGTTCGGGGGTATGGGGGAATGAGCAGTTCTTC
J: TRBJ2-1
size: few
V: TRBV5-1
D: .

CDR3: CASSERVSEQFF
DNA: TGTGCCAGCAGTGAACGGGTTAGTGAGCAGTTCTTC
J: TRBJ2-1
size: once
V: TRBV25-1
D: .

CDR3: CASRARGDTEAFF
DNA: TGTGCCAGCCGAGCCAGGGGGGACACTGAAGCTTTCTTT
J: TRBJ1-1
size: many
V: TRBV6-4
D: TRBD1

CDR3: CASSYNWGIRAEAFF
DNA: TGTGCCAGCAGTTACAATTGGGGCATACGAGCTGAAGCTTTCTTT
J: TRBJ1-1
size: .
V: TRBV6-6
D: .

CDR3: CSVAQNMNTEAFF
DNA: TGCAGCGTCGCACAGAATATGAACACTGAAGCTTTCTTT
J: TRBJ1-1
size: few
V: TRBV29-1
D: .

CDR3: CACQSNTEAFF
DNA: TGCGCATGTCAGAGTAACACTGAAGCTTTCTTT
J: TRBJ1-1
size: few
V: TRBV29-1
D: .

CDR3: CASSFFRVSGDIADTQYF
DNA: TGTGCCAGCAGCTTCTTTCGCGTTAGCGGGGATATAGCAGATACGCAGTATTTT
J: TRBJ2-3
size: .
V: TRBV5-4
D: TRBD2

CDR3: CSAWDRERSGSNQPQHF
DNA: TGCAGTGCTTGGGACAGGGAGAGGAGTGGTAGCAATCAGCCCCAGCATTTT
J: TRBJ1-5
size: .
V: TRBV20-1
D: TRBD1

CDR3: CASSPRASGGARNEQFF
DNA: TGTGCCAGCAGCCCTCGCGCTAGCGGGGGGGCGAGGAATGAGCAGTTCTTC
J: TRBJ2-1
size: .
V: TRBV14
D: TRBD2

CDR3: CASSQDLAGGWNEQFF
DNA: TGTGCCAGCAGCCAAGATCTAGCGGGGGGGTGGAATGAGCAGTTCTTC
J: TRBJ2-1
size: .
V: TRBV4-2
D: TRBD2

CDR3: CASSLDQGALGDTEAFF
DNA: TGCGCCAGCAGCTTGGACCAGGGTGCTCTTGGGGACACTGAAGCTTTCTTT
J: TRBJ1-1
size: .
V: TRBV5-1
D: .

CDR3: CAWSVSGGYTF
DNA: TGTGCCTGGAGTGTATCGGGAGGCTACACCTTC
J: TRBJ1-2
size: few
V: TRBV30
D: .

CDR3: CASSLDLRRPTRGEQYF
DNA: TGTGCCAGCAGCTTAGATCTTCGACGGCCAACACGGGGCGAGCAGTACTTC
J: TRBJ2-7
size: .
V: TRBV11-2
D: .

CDR3: CSARVSGGERAKNIQYF
DNA: TGCAGTGCTAGAGTATCTGGGGGCGAAAGAGCCAAAAACATTCAGTACTTC
J: TRBJ2-4
size: many
V: TRBV20-1
D: .

CDR3: CTSGLGTRREETQYF
DNA: TGTACTAGTGGTTTGGGGACCAGAAGGGAGGAGACCCAGTACTTC
J: TRBJ2-5
size: .
V: TRBV12-5
D: .

CDR3: CASSLNWMESEAFF
DNA: TGCGCCAGCAGCTTGAATTGGATGGAGAGTGAAGCTTTCTTT
J: TRBJ1-1
size: .
V: TRBV5-1
D: .

CDR3: CASSQVGGLQETQYF
DNA: TGCGCCAGCAGCCAAGTGGGCGGCCTACAAGAGACCCAGTACTTC
J: TRBJ2-5
size: few
V: TRBV4-3
D: .

CDR3: CASSSPLGGESSYNEQFF
DNA: TGTGCCAGCAGCTCTCCATTGGGGGGGGAGAGCTCCTACAATGAGCAGTTCTTC
J: TRBJ2-1
size: .
V: TRBV7-3
D: TRBD2

CDR3: CASSLKSLLPGELFF
DNA: TGTGCCAGCAGCTTGAAATCTTTACTGCCCGGGGAGCTGTTTTTT
J: TRBJ2-2
size: .
V: TRBV11-2
D: .

CDR3: CASSQVAGKYEQYF
DNA: TGTGCCAGCAGCCAAGTCGCAGGGAAGTACGAGCAGTACTTC
J: TRBJ2-7
size: few
V: TRBV3-1
D: .

CDR3: CASSEGLAGGYEQYF
DNA: TGTGCCAGCAGCGAGGGACTAGCGGGGGGGTACGAGCAGTACTTC
J: TRBJ2-7
size: .
V: TRBV13
D: TRBD2

CDR3: CASSLLDSSLNNEQFF
DNA: TGCGCCAGCAGCTTGCTTGACAGTTCCCTCAACAATGAGCAGTTCTTC
J: TRBJ2-1
size: few
V: TRBV5-1
D: .

CDR3: CASSLKGANEQFF
DNA: TGTGCCAGCAGCTTAAAAGGTGCGAATGAGCAGTTCTTC
J: TRBJ2-1
size: few
V: TRBV7-9
D: .

CDR3: CASSQQAGGPTYEQYF
DNA: TGTGCCAGCAGCCAACAAGCGGGGGGCCCTACCTACGAGCAGTACTTC
J: TRBJ2-7
size: .
V: TRBV4-2
D: TRBD2

CDR3: CASSGGPIYGYTF
DNA: TGTGCCAGCAGCGGCGGCCCTATCTATGGCTACACCTTC
J: TRBJ1-2
size: .
V: TRBV9
D: .

CDR3: CASGSDPYNEQFF
DNA: TGTGCTAGTGGTTCAGACCCTTACAATGAGCAGTTCTTC
J: TRBJ2-1
size: few
V: TRBV12-5
D: .

CDR3: CASSGEGGGETEAFF
DNA: TGTGCCAGCAGTGGGGAAGGAGGTGGGGAGACTGAAGCTTTCTTT
J: TRBJ1-1
size: .
V: TRBV2
D: .

CDR3: CATSRDRLAGGTRMGNTQYF
DNA: TGTGCCACCAGCAGAGATCGTCTAGCGGGGGGCACGCGGATGGGAAACACTCAGTACTTC
J: TRBJ2-4
size: .
V: TRBV15
D: TRBD2

CDR3: CASSPDAGTDQPQHF
DNA: TGTGCCAGCAGCCCCGACGCGGGAACGGATCAGCCCCAGCATTTT
J: TRBJ1-5
size: .
V: TRBV7-6
D: .